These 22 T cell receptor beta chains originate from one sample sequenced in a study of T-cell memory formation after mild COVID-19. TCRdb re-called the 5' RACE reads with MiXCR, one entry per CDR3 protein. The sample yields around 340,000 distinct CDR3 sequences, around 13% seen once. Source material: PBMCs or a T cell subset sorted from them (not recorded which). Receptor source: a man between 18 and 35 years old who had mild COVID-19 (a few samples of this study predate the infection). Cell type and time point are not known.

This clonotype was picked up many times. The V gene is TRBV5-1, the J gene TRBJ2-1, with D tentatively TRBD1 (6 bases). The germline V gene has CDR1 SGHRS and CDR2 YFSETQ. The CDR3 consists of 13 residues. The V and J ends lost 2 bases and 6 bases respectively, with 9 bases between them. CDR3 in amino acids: CASSFTGFNEQFF. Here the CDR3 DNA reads TGCGCCAGCAGCTTCACAGGGTTCAATGAGCAGTTCTTC.

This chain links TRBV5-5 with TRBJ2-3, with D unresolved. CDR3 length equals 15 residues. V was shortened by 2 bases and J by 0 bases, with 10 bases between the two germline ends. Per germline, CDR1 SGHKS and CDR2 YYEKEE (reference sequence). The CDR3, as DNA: TGTGCCAGCAGCTTCGGGTCCTGGAGCACAGATACGCAGTATTTT. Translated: CASSFGSWSTDTQYF.

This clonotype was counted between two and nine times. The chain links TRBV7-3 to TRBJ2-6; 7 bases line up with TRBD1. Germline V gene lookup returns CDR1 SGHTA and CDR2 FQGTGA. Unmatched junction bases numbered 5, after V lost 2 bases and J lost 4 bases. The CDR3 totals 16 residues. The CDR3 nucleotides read TGTGCCAGCAGCTTACCAACAGGGGCCGGGGCCAACGTCCTGACTTTC. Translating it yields CASSLPTGAGANVLTF. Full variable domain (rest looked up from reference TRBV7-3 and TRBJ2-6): GAGVSQTPSNKVTEKGKYVELRCDPISGHTALYWYRQSLGQGPEFLIYFQGTGAADDSGLPNDRFFAVRPEGSVSTLKIQRTERGDSAVYLCASSLPTGAGANVLTFGAGSRLTVL.

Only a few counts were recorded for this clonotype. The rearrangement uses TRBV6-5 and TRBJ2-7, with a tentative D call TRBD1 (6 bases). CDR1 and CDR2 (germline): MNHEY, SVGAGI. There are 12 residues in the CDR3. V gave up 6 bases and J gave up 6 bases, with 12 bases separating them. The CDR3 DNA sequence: TGTGCCAGCAGCAAAACAGGGATCGAGCAGTACTTC. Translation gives CASSKTGIEQYF.

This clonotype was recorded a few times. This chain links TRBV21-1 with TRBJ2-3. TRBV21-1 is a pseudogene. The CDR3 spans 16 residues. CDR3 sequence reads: CASSLVRSSSTDTQYF. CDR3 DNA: TGTGCCAGCAGCCTGGTGCGATCTTCTAGCACAGATACGCAGTATTTT.

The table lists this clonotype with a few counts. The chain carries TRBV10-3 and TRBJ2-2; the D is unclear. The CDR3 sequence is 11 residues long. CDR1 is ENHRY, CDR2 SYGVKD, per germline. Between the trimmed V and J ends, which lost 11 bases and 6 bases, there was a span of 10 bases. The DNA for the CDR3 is TGTGCCTCCGGCAATTCCGGGGAGCTGTTTTTT. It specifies CASGNSGELFF.

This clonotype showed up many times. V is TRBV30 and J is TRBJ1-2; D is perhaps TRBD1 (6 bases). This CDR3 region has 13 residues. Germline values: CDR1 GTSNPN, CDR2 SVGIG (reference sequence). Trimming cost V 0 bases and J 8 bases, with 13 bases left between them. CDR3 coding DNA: TGTGCCTGGAGTGTGGGGGGCTGGCGAGGCTACACCTTC. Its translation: CAWSVGGWRGYTF.

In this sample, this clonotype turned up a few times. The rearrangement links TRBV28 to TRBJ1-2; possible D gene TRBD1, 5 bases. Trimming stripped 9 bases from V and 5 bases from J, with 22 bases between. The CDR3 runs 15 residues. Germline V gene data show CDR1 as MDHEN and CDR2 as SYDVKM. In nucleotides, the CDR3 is TGTGCCAGTCGGATTAACGGGGGACGGTCTTATGGCTACACCTTC. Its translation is CASRINGGRSYGYTF.

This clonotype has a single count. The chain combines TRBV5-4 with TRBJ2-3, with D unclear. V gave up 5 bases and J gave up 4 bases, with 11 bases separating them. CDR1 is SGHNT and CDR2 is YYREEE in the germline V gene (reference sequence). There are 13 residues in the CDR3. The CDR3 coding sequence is TGTGCCAGCAGTCGCGTGTCGGCAGATACGCAGTATTTT. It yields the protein CASSRVSADTQYF.

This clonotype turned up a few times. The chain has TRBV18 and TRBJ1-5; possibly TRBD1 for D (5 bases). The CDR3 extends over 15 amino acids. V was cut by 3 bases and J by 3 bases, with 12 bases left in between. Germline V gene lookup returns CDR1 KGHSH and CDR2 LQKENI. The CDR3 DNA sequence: TGTGCCAGCTCACCCTCGGGGGTCGTCAATCAGCCCCAGCATTTT. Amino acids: CASSPSGVVNQPQHF. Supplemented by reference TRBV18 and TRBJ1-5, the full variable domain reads NAGVMQNPRHLVRRRGQEARLRCSPMKGHSHVYWYRQLPEEGLKFMVYLQKENIIDESGMPKERFSAEFPKEGPSILRIQQVVRGDSAAYFCASSPSGVVNQPQHFGDGTRLSIL.

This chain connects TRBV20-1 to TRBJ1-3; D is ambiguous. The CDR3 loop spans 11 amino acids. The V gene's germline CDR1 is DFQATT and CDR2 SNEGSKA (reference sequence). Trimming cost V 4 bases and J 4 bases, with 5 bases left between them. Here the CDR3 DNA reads TGCAGTGCTAATTTCGGAAACACCATATATTTT. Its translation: CSANFGNTIYF.

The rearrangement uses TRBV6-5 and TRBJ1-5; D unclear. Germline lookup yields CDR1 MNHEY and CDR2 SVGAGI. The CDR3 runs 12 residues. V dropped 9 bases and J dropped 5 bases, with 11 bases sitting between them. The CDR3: CASHDRHQPQHF. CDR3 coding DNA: TGTGCCAGTCATGACCGTCATCAGCCCCAGCATTTT.

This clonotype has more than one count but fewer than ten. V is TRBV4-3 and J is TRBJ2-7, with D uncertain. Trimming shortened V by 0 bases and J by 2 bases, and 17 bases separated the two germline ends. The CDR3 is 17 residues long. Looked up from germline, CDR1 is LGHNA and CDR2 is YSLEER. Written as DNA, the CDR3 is TGCGCCAGCAGCCAAGATCCCCAGCGACCTATGGCCTACGAGCAGTACGTC. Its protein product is CASSQDPQRPMAYEQYV.

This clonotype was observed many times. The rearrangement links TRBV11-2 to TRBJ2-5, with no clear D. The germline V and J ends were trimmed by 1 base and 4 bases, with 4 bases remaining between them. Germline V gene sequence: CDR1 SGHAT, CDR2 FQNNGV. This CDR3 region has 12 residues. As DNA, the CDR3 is TGTGCCAGCAGCTTAGGGACAGAGACCCAGTACTTC. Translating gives CASSLGTETQYF.

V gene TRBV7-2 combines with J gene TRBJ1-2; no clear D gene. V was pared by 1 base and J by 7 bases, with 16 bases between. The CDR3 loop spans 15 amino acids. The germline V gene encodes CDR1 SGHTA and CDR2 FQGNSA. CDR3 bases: TGTGCCAGCAGCTTAGAGATCATGGCGGTCCCTGGCTACACCTTC. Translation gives CASSLEIMAVPGYTF. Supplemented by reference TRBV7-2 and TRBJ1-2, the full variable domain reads GAGVSQSPSNKVTEKGKDVELRCDPISGHTALYWYRQSLGQGLEFLIYFQGNSAPDKSGLPSDRFSAERTGGSVSTLTIQRTQQEDSAVYLCASSLEIMAVPGYTFGSGTRLTVV.

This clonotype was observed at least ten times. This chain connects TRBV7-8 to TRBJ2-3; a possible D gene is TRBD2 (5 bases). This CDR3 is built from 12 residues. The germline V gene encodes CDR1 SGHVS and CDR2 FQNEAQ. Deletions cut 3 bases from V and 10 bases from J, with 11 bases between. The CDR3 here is CASSFTARAQYF. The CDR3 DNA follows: TGTGCCAGCAGCTTTACTGCGAGGGCGCAGTATTTT.

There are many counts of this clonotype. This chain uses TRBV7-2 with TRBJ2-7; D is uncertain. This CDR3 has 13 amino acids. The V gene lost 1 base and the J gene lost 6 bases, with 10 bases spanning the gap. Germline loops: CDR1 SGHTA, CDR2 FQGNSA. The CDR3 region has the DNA TGTGCCAGCAGCTTAGATTGGGGTGGCGAGCAGTACTTC. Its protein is CASSLDWGGEQYF.

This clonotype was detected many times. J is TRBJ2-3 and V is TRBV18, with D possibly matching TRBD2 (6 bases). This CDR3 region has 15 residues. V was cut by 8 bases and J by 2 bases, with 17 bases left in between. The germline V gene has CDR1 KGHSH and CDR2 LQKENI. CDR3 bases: TGTGCCAGCAGTCCGCCGGGACTTTCCACAGATACGCAGTATTTT. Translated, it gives CASSPPGLSTDTQYF.

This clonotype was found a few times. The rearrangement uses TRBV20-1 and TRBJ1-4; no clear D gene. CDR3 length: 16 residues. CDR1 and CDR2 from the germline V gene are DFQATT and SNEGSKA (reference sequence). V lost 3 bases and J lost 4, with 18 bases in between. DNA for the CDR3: TGCAGTGCTAGGATCACGGGGAGCGAATATAATGAAAAACTGTTTTTT. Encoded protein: CSARITGSEYNEKLFF.

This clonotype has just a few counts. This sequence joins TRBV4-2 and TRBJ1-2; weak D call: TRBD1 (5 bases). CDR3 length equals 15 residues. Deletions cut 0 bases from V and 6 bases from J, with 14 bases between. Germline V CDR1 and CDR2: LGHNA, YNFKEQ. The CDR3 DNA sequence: TGTGCCAGCAGCCAAGAGACGGGGGGAGTCGATGGCTACACCTTC. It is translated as CASSQETGGVDGYTF.

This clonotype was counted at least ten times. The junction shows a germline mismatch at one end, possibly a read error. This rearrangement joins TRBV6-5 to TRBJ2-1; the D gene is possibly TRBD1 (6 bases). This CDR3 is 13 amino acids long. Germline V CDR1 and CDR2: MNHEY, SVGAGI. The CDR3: CASSYGQYNEQFF. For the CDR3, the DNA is TGCGCCAGCAGTTATGGACAGTACAATGAGCAGTTCTTC.

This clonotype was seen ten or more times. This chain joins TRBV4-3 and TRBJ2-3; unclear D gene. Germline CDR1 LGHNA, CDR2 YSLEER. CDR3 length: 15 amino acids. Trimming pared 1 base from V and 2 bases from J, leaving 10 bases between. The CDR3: CASSQGPIPTDTQYF. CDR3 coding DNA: TGCGCCAGCAGCCAAGGGCCGATACCCACAGATACGCAGTATTTT.